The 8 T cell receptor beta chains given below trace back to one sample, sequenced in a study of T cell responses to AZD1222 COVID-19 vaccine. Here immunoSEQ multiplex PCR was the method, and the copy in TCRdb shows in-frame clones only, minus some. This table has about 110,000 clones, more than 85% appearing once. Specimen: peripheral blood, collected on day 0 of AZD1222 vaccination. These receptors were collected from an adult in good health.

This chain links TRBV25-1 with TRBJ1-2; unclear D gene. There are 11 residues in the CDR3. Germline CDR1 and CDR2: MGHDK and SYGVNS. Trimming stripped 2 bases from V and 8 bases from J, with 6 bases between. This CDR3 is CASSEQSGYTF. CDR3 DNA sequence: TGTGCCAGCAGTGAACAGTCGGGCTACACCTTC.

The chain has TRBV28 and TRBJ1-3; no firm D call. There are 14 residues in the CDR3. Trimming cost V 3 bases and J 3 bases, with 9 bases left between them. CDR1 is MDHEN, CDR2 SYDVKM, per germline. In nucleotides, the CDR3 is TGTGCCAGCAGTTTCTCGGAGGGTGGAAACACCATATATTTT. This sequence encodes CASSFSEGGNTIYF.

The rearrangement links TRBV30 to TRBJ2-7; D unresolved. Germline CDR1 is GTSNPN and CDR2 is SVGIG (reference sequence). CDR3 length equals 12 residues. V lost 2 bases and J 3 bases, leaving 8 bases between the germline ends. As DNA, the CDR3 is TGTGCCTGGAGTCCACCCGACTACGAGCAGTACTTC. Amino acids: CAWSPPDYEQYF.

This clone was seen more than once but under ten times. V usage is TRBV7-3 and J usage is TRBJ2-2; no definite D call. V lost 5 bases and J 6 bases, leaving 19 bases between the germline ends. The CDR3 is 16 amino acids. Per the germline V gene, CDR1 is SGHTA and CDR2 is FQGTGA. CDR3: CASSQTGTRSAGELFF. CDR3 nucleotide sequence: TGTGCCAGCAGCCAAACGGGCACCCGCTCGGCCGGGGAGCTGTTTTTT.

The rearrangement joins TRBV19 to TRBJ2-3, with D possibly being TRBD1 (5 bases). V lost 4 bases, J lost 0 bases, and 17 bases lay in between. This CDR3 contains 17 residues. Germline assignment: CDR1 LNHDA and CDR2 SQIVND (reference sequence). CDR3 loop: CASSRNDRASSTDTQYF. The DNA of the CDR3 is TGTGCCAGTAGTAGAAATGACAGAGCCTCTAGCACAGATACGCAGTATTTT.

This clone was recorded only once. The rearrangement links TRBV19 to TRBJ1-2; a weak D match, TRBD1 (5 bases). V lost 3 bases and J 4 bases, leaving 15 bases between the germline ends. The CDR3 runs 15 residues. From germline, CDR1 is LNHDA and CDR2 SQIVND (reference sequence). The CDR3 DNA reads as TGTGCCAGTAGTATGTCCAGGGAGATCTCCTATGGCTACACCTTC. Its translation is CASSMSREISYGYTF.

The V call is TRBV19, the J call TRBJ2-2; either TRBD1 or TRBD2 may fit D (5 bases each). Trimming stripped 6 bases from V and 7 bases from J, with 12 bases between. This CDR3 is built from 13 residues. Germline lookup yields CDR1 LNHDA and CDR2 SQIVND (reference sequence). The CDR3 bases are TGTGCCAGTAGCCCCTATGGGGGCGGGGAGCTGTTTTTT. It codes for CASSPYGGGELFF.

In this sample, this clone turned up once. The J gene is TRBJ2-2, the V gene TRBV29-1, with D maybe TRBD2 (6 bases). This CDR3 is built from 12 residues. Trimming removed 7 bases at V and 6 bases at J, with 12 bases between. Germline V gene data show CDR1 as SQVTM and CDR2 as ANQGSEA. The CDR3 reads CSETRESGELFF. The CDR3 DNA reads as TGCAGCGAGACTCGGGAGTCCGGGGAGCTGTTTTTT.